This TCR beta chain was captured by sequencing in a study of T cells after yellow fever vaccination. Losses at the gene ends were 4 bases for V and 1 base for J; bases not matched to a gene: 6. The CDR3 extends over 15 amino acids. From germline, CDR1 is SGHRS and CDR2 YFSETQ. Study results and caveats: Clones from primary vaccination mostly reappeared after the booster (96% CD4, approximately 86% CD8). A secondary response was less intense yet reached its peak sooner, at day 5 versus 15.

As TCR cDNA was made by 5'RACE template switching, a universal primer site and UMIs were added. TCRdb ran MiXCR on the 5' RACE reads and lists one entry per CDR3 protein. The profile shows around 340,000 distinct CDR3 sequences, around 13% of them singletons. This clonotype came up a few times. Antigen specificity is unknown. This rearrangement joins TRBV5-1 to TRBJ1-1, with 8 nucleotides matching TRBD1. Source: CD4+ T cells sorted from PBMCs, taken 15 days after the yellow fever booster vaccination. This TCR derives from a man aged 18 to 35 who received the YFV17D yellow fever vaccine. CDR3 loop: CASSKDRVKNTEAFF. DNA of the CDR3: TGCGCCAGCAGCAAGGACAGGGTGAAGAACACTGAAGCTTTCTTT.